Following are 6 T cell receptor beta chains from one sample sequenced in a study of identical twins. MiXCR, run by TCRdb on the 5' RACE reads, gives a single entry per CDR3 protein. The data show about 470,000 distinct CDR3 sequences, 20% to 25% seen once. These data were also filed under a second study, of T cells expressing NK-cell markers.

Sequencing input: CD4+ T cells sorted from blood. Receptor source: a woman younger than 35 in good health.

This clonotype was detected only a few times. The CDR3 DNA reads TGCGCCAGCGGCGTGACGGGTCTCACTGAAGCTTTCTTT. It is translated as CASGVTGLTEAFF. V gene TRBV5-1 combines with J gene TRBJ1-1; unclear D gene. Germline assignment: CDR1 SGHRS and CDR2 YFSETQ. This CDR3 is built from 13 residues. Trimming shortened V by 7 bases and J by 4 bases, and 14 bases separated the two germline ends.

This clonotype was seen more than once but under ten times. This chain uses TRBV14 with TRBJ2-1; D is uncertain. V lost 1 base and J 2 bases, leaving 9 bases between the germline ends. CDR1 is SGHDN and CDR2 is FVKESK in the germline V gene. There are 15 residues in the CDR3. CDR3 in amino acids: CASSQGLGTYNEQFF. The CDR3 DNA sequence: TGTGCCAGCAGCCAAGGGCTAGGAACCTACAATGAGCAGTTCTTC.

J is TRBJ1-2 and V is TRBV7-9; a weak D match, TRBD1 (5 bases). The CDR3 is made up of 13 amino acids. The V end lost 5 bases, the J end lost 3 bases, and 10 bases lay between the germline ends. Germline CDR1 is SEHNR and CDR2 is FQNEAQ (reference sequence). CDR3 bases: TGTGCCAGCAGCCCGACAGACGACTATGGCTACACCTTC. Translated: CASSPTDDYGYTF.

This clonotype has more than one count but fewer than ten. The chain uses TRBV27 and TRBJ1-5, with TRBD1 as a possible D gene (6 bases). Germline loops: CDR1 MNHEY, CDR2 SMNVEV (reference sequence). The CDR3 loop spans 18 amino acids. Trimming removed 5 bases from V and 1 base from J, with 21 bases in between. CDR3 amino acids: CASSPRSGGGGSNQPQHF. CDR3 sequence (DNA): TGTGCCAGCAGTCCACGGAGTGGGGGCGGGGGGAGCAATCAGCCCCAGCATTTT.

This clonotype has only a few counts. This may arise from a read error, as a much more abundant clone is one base away. V gene TRBV11-2 combines with J gene TRBJ1-1; 8 nucleotides match TRBD1. Germline CDR1 SGHAT, CDR2 FQNNGV. Trimming at V came to 5 bases and at J to 0 bases, leaving 2 bases not matched to a gene. This CDR3 region has 14 residues. The CDR3 reads CASSADRVNTEAFF. The CDR3 coding sequence is TGTGCCAGCAGCGCGGACAGGGTGAACACTGAAGCTTTCTTT.

This clonotype was found many times. The chain recombines TRBV5-1 with TRBJ2-2; perhaps TRBD1 as D (5 bases). Germline-derived CDR1 and CDR2 are SGHRS and YFSETQ. Trimming cost V 6 bases and J 5 bases, with 14 bases left between them. The CDR3 has 14 amino acids. The CDR3 region has the DNA TGCGCCAGCAATCTGCAACCAGGGACCGGGGAGCTGTTTTTT. As protein: CASNLQPGTGELFF.